This TCR beta chain is from a study of blood T cell repertoires in COVID-19. Whole-study context: Italy, Spain and the United States were the sources of the convalescent and acute COVID-19 samples.

Source study methods: Nucleated cell number was recorded as an estimate derived from reference gene primer amplification. Sequenced by immunoSEQ multiplex PCR; TCRdb stores in-frame clones only, minus some. V, J and clone size are those of that table, while D and trimming were read from the DNA. The sample records under 300,000 clones, 75% to 90% being singletons. CDR1 is SGHRS and CDR2 is YFSETQ in the germline V gene. Trimming removed 0 bases from V and 4 bases from J, with 13 bases in between. The CDR3 runs 15 residues. Individuals aged about 18 to 89 years were recruited from roughly 22 US areas. Participant reports of clinical history set cohort assignment.

This TCR was sampled from a woman aged 25 to 39 with acute COVID-19. The chain couples TRBV5-1 to TRBJ1-1; D may be TRBD1 (5 bases). Sequences were obtained from PBMCs or T cells enriched from blood (not recorded which). As DNA, the CDR3 is TGCGCCAGCAGCTTGGCCGGCCCGGGGGGCACTGAAGCTTTCTTT. This gives the protein CASSLAGPGGTEAFF.